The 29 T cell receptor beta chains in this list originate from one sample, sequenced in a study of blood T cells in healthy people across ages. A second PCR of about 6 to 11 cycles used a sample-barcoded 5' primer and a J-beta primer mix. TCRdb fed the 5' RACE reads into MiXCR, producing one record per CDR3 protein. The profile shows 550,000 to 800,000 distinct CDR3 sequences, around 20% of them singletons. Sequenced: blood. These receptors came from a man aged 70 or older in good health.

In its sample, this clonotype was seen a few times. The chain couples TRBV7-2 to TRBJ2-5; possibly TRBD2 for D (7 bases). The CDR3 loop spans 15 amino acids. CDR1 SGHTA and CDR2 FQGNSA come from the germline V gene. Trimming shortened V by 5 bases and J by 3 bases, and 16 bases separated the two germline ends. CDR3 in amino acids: CASSPRRGTKETQYF. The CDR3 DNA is TGTGCCAGCAGCCCCCGAAGGGGGACTAAAGAGACCCAGTACTTC.

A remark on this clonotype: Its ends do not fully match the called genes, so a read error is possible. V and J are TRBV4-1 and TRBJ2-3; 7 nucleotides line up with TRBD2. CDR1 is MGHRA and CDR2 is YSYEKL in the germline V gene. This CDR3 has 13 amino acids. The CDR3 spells CVSSRGEGDTQYF. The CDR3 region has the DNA TGCGTCAGCAGTCGCGGGGAGGGGGATACGCAGTATTTT.

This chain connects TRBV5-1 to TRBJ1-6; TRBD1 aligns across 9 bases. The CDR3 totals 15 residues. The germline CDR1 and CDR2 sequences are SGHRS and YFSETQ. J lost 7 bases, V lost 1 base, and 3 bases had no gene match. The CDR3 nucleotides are TGCGCCAGCAGCTTGTACGACAGGGGGAATTCACCCCTCCACTTT. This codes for CASSLYDRGNSPLHF.

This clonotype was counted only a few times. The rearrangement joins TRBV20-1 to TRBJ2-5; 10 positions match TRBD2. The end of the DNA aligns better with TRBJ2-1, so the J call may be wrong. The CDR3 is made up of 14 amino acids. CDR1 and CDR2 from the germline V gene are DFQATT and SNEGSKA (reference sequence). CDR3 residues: CSAPVGTSADEQFF. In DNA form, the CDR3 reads TGCAGTGCCCCAGTGGGGACTAGCGCAGATGAGCAGTTCTTC.

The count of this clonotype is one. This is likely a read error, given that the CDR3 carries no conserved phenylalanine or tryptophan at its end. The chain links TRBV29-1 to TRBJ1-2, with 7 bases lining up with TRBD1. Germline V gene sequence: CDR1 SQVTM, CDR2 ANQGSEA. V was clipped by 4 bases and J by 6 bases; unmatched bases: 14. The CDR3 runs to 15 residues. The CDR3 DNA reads TGCAGCGTTGGGCGTGGGACAGAGCTTTATCATGGCTACACCCTC. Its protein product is CSVGRGTELYHGYTL.

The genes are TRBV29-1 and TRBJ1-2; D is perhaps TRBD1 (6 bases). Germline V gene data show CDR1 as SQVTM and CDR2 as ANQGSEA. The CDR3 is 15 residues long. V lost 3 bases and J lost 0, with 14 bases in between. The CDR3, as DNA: TGCAGCGTTGACGGCCCGGACAGAGCTAACTATGGCTACACCTTC. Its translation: CSVDGPDRANYGYTF.

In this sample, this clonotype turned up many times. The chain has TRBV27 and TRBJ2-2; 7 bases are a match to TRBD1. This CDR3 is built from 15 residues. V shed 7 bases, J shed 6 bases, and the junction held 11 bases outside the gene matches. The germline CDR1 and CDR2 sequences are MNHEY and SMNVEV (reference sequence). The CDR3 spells CASKLPSTGPGELFF. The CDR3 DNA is TGTGCCAGCAAACTCCCCTCGACAGGGCCCGGGGAGCTGTTTTTT.

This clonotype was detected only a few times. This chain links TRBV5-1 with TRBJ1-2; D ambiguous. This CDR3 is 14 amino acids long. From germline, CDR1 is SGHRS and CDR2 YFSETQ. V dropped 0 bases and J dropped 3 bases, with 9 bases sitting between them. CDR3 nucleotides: TGCGCCAGCAGCTTGGAGACGCTAGACTATGGCTACACCTTC. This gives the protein CASSLETLDYGYTF.

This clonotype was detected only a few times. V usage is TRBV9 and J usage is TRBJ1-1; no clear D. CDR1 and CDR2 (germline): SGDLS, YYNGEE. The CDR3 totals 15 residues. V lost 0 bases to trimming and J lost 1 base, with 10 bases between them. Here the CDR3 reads CASSVVSDRNTEAFF. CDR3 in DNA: TGTGCCAGCAGCGTAGTCTCCGACCGGAACACTGAAGCTTTCTTT.

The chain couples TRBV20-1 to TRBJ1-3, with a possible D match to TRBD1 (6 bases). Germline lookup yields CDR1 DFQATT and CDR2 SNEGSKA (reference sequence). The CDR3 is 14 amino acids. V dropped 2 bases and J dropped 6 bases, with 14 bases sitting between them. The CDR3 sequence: CSARPGGGANTIYF. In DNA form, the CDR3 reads TGCAGTGCTAGACCCGGAGGGGGGGCAAACACCATATATTTT.

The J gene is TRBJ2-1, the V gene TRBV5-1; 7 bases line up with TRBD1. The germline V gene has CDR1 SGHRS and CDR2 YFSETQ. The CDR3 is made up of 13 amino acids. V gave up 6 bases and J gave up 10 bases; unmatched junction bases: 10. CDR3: CASTQVGGREQFF. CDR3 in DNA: TGCGCCAGCACCCAGGTAGGGGGCAGGGAGCAGTTCTTC.

The CDR3 protein is CASSLSGSKADTQYF. For the CDR3, the DNA is TGTGCCAGCAGCCTTAGCGGGAGTAAAGCAGATACGCAGTATTTT. The chain links TRBV11-2 to TRBJ2-3; 9 nucleotides agree with TRBD2. Germline V lookup: CDR1 SGHAT, CDR2 FQNNGV. This CDR3 contains 15 residues. Trimming took 5 bases from V and 4 from J; bases not matched to a gene: 7.

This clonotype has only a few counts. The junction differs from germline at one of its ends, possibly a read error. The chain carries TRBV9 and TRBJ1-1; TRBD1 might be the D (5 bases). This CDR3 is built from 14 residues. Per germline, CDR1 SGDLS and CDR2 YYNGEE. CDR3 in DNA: TGTGCCAGCAGCGTAGCGTCATTTGGGACTGGAGCTTTCTTT. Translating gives CASSVASFGTGAFF.

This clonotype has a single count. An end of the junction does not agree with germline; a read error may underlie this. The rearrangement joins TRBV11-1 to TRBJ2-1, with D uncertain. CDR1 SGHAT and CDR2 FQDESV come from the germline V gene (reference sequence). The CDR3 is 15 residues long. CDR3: CASSLEVNSYNEQLF. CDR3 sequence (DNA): TGTGCCAGCAGCTTAGAAGTGAACTCCTACAATGAGCAGCTCTTC.

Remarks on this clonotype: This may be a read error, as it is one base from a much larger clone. The CDR3 spells CASRRDDYEQYF. The CDR3 DNA follows: TGTGCCAGCAGGCGGGACGACTACGAGCAGTACTTC. V is TRBV6-5 and J is TRBJ2-7, with a tentative D call TRBD2 (6 bases). CDR3 length: 12 amino acids. Between the trimmed V and J ends, which lost 6 bases and 3 bases, there was a span of 9 bases. Germline lookup yields CDR1 MNHEY and CDR2 SVGAGI.

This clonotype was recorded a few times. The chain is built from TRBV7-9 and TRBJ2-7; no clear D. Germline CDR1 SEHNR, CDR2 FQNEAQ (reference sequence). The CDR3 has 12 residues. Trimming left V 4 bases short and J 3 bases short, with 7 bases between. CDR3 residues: CASSSQVYEQYF. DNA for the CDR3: TGTGCCAGCAGCTCACAAGTCTACGAGCAGTACTTC.

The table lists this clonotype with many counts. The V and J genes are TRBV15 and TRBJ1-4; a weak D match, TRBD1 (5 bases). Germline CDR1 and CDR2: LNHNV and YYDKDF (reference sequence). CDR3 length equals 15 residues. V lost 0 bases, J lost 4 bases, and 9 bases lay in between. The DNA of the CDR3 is TGTGCCACCAGCAGAGAAGGGGACGGTAATGAAAAACTGTTTTTT. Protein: CATSREGDGNEKLFF.

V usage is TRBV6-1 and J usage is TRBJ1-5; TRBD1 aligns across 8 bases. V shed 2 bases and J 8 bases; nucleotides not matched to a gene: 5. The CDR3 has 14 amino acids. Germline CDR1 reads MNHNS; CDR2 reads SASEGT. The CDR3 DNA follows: TGTGCCAGCAGTGAAAACAGGGGGAATGAGCCCCAGCATTTT. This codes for CASSENRGNEPQHF.

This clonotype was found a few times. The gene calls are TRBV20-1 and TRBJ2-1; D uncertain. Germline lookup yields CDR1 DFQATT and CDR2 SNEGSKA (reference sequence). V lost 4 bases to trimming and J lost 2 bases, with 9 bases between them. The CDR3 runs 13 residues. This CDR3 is CSATRAAYNEQFF. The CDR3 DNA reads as TGCAGTGCTACCCGGGCCGCCTACAATGAGCAGTTCTTC.

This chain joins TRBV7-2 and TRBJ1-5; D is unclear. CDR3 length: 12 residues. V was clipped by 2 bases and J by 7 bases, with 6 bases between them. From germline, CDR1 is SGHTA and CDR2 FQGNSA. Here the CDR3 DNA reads TGTGCCAGCAGCTTAAGGCAGCAGCCCCAGCATTTT. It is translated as CASSLRQQPQHF.

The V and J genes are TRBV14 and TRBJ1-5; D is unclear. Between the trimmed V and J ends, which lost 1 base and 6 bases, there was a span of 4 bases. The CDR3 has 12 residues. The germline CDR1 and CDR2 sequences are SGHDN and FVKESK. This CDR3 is CASSQGPQPQHF. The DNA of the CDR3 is TGTGCCAGCAGCCAAGGACCTCAGCCCCAGCATTTT.

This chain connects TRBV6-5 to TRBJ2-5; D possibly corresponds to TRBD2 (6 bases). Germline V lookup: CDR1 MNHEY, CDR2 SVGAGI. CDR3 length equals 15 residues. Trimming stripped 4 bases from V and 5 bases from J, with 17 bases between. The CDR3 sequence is CASSSPTRTVETQYF. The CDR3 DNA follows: TGTGCCAGCAGTTCCCCGACTAGAACGGTGGAGACCCAGTACTTC.

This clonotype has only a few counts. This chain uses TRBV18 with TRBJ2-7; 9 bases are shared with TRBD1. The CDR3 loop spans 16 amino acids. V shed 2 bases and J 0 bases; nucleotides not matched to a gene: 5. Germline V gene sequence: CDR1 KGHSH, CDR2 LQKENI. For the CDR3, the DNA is TGTGCCAGCTCACCATGGGGACAGGGAACCTCCTACGAGCAGTACTTC. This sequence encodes CASSPWGQGTSYEQYF.

The CDR3 DNA follows: TGCAGTGCTATGGGCGGATCCTCCTACAATGAGCAGTTCTTC. It codes for CSAMGGSSYNEQFF. The chain employs TRBV20-1 and TRBJ2-1; D gene uncertain. The germline V gene encodes CDR1 DFQATT and CDR2 SNEGSKA (reference sequence). V was trimmed by 4 bases and J by 0 bases, leaving 10 bases between them. The CDR3 spans 14 residues.

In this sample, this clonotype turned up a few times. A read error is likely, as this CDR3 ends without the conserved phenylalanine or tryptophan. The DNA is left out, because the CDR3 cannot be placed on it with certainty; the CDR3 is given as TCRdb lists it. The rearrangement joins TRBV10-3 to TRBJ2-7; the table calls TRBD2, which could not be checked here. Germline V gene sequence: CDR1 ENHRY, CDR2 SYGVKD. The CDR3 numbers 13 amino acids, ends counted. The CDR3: CAISDSGGVQAVL.

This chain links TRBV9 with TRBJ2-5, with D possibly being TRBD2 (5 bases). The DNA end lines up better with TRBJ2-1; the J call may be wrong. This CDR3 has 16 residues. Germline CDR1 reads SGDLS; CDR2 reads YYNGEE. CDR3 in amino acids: CASSVGTGNGWNEQFF. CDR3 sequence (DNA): TGTGCCAGCAGCGTAGGGACCGGGAATGGGTGGAATGAGCAGTTCTTC.

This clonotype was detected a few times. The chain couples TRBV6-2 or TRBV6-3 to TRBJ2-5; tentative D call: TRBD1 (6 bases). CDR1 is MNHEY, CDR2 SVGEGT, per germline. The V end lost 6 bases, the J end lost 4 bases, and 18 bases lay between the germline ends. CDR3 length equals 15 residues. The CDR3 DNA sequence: TGTGCCAGCAGCCAACCCCCGACAGGAGGAGAGACCCAGTACTTC. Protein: CASSQPPTGGETQYF.

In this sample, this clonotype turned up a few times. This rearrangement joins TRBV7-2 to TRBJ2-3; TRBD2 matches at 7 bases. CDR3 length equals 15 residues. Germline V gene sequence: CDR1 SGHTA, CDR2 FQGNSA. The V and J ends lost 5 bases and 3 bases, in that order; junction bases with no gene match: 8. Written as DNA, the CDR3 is TGTGCCAGCAGCCGGACCGGGACTACAACAGATACGCAGTATTTT. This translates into CASSRTGTTTDTQYF.

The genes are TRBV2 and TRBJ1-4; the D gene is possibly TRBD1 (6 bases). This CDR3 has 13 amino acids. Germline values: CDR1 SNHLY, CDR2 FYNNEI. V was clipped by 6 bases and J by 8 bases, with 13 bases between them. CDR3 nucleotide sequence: TGTGCCAGCAGGCCCAGGGGAGGCGAAAAACTGTTTTTT. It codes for CASRPRGGEKLFF.